This T cell receptor beta chain was captured in a study of blood T cell repertoires in COVID-19. Study-wide background: Researchers got acute and convalescent COVID-19 samples from the United States, Italy and Spain. Nucleic acid was either cDNA or gDNA, and it came from T cells, B-cell-depleted T cells, or PBMCs.

The J segment lost 3 bases and the V segment lost 5 bases, leaving 8 bases of the junction unmatched. The CDR3 is 16 amino acids. Germline V gives CDR1 SGHNT, CDR2 YYREEE (reference sequence). As handled by the study authors: The authors estimated nucleated cell counts from reference gene primer amplification. This table comes from immunoSEQ multiplex PCR, and its TCRdb copy is limited to in-frame clones, with some not included. V, J and clone size were drawn from that table, and D and trimming were deduced from the DNA. The sample includes around 70,000 clones, 75% to 90% of them seen just once. Sequencing was performed on peripheral blood. The rearrangement links TRBV5-4 to TRBJ2-1, with 10 bases matching TRBD2. The receptor comes from a man between 60 and 75 years old with acute or convalescent COVID-19. CDR3 region: CASSTHSGGNYNEQFF. The CDR3 nucleotides are TGTGCCAGCAGTACTCATAGCGGGGGGAACTACAATGAGCAGTTCTTC.